The rows below give T cell receptor beta chains drawn from one sample of a study of blood T cell repertoires in COVID-19. The table came from immunoSEQ multiplex PCR; TCRdb's copy has only in-frame clones and leaves some out. The sample consists of approximately 150,000 clones, 80% of them appearing once. Specimen: peripheral blood. The receptor set was obtained from a man between 65 and 80 years old who had recovered from COVID-19. Both conserved end residues are part of each CDR3. The D gene is left open where the match is weak. The size field is filled for only some rows; it gives once, few, many or a size class.

>NA|TRBJ1-2|TRBD1|TRBV15
CATSGWTGRNYGYTF
TGTGCCACCAGCGGTTGGACAGGCCGTAACTATGGCTACACCTTC
>NA|TRBJ1-1|NA|TRBV9
CASSVASERGGTEAFF
TGTGCCAGCAGCGTAGCCTCCGAAAGGGGGGGCACTGAAGCTTTCTTT
>NA|TRBJ2-4|TRBD1|TRBV4-1
CASSQPGTGLGIQYF
TGCGCCAGCAGCCAACCCGGGACAGGCCTGGGAATTCAGTACTTC
>once|TRBJ2-3|NA|TRBV19
CASTIYGSTDTQYF
TGTGCCAGTACCATCTATGGTAGCACAGATACGCAGTATTTT
>NA|TRBJ2-5|TRBD2|TRBV19
CASSISSSGRVETQYF
TGTGCCAGTAGTATCTCGTCTAGCGGGAGGGTAGAGACCCAGTACTTC
>few|TRBJ2-7|NA|TRBV3-1/TRBV3-2
CASSQAYEQYF
TGTGCCAGCAGCCAAGCGTACGAGCAGTACTTC
>few|TRBJ2-4|TRBD2|TRBV10-3
CATEREGRGKNIQYF
TGTGCCACCGAGCGGGAGGGCAGAGGCAAAAACATTCAGTACTTC
>once|TRBJ2-3|TRBD1|TRBV7-2
CASSVGGQGAQYF
TGTGCCAGCAGCGTAGGTGGACAGGGGGCGCAGTATTTT
>NA|TRBJ2-3|TRBD1|TRBV5-4
CASSLEGTGVAATPTDTQYF
TGTGCCAGCAGCTTGGAAGGGACAGGGGTAGCTGCGACGCCCACAGATACGCAGTATTTT
>NA|TRBJ1-5|NA|TRBV11-2
CASSLVADQPQHF
TGTGCCAGCAGCTTAGTGGCTGATCAGCCCCAGCATTTT
>NA|TRBJ2-1|TRBD1|TRBV27
CASSSAGQETYNEQFF
TGTGCCAGCAGTTCGGCGGGACAGGAGACCTACAATGAGCAGTTCTTC
>NA|TRBJ2-3|TRBD2|TRBV29-1
CSVEGGTDTQYF
TGCAGCGTTGAGGGGGGGACAGATACGCAGTATTTT
>NA|TRBJ2-3|TRBD1|TRBV5-6
CASSTTGQGDTDTQYF
TGTGCCAGCAGTACCACGGGACAGGGGGATACAGATACGCAGTATTTT
>NA|TRBJ1-3|NA|TRBV11-2
CASTPGVELGNTIYF
TGTGCCAGCACCCCGGGGGTCGAGTTGGGAAACACCATATATTTT
>NA|TRBJ1-2|NA|TRBV4-1
CASSHPLEGRRGYTF
TGCGCCAGCAGCCATCCGTTGGAGGGGCGGCGGGGCTACACCTTC
>few|TRBJ2-5|NA|TRBV19
CASSMRYETQYF
TGTGCCAGTAGTATGCGTTACGAGACCCAGTACTTC
>NA|TRBJ1-1|NA|TRBV23-1
CASKGRVRTEAFF
TGCGCCAGCAAAGGGAGGGTCCGCACTGAAGCTTTCTTT
>NA|TRBJ2-5|TRBD2|TRBV29-1
CSGIAGGRETQYF
TGCAGCGGAATAGCGGGAGGGCGGGAGACCCAGTACTTC
>NA|TRBJ2-7|TRBD1|TRBV27
CASGSGTVYEQYF
TGTGCCAGCGGCTCCGGGACAGTCTACGAGCAGTACTTC
>few|TRBJ2-7|NA|TRBV14
CASSPLRGGVDYEQYF
TGTGCCAGCAGCCCCCTCAGGGGAGGGGTCGACTACGAGCAGTACTTC
>NA|TRBJ2-7|NA|TRBV20-1
CSAGIEYEQYF
TGCAGTGCCGGGATAGAGTACGAGCAGTACTTC
>NA|TRBJ1-6|NA|TRBV4-1
CASSQENRVRSPLHF
TGCGCCAGCAGCCAAGAGAACAGGGTCCGCTCACCCCTCCACTTT
>NA|TRBJ2-1|TRBD1|TRBV18
CASSDWQGADNEQFF
TGTGCCAGCTCAGACTGGCAGGGGGCGGACAATGAGCAGTTCTTC
>NA|TRBJ1-3|NA|TRBV3-1/TRBV3-2
CASRLSGSSGNTIYF
TGTGCCAGCAGACTCAGCGGGTCCTCTGGAAACACCATATATTTT
>NA|TRBJ2-7|NA|TRBV29-1
CSVEDTRVSYEQYF
TGCAGCGTTGAAGATACGAGGGTGTCCTACGAGCAGTACTTC
>NA|TRBJ1-2|NA|TRBV30
CASDLARVYYGYTF
TGTGCCTCGGATCTGGCTCGGGTGTACTATGGCTACACCTTC
>NA|TRBJ2-1|NA|TRBV30
CAWSIADSSYNEQFF
TGTGCCTGGAGCATAGCGGATAGCTCCTACAATGAGCAGTTCTTC